This T cell receptor beta chain was retrieved from a study of OX40 agonist ivuxolimab in advanced cancers. Study background: Patients were treated with intravenous ivuxolimab, dosed at 0.01 to 10 mg/kg and infused every 2 weeks.

The V gene end was trimmed by 3 bases and the J gene end by 10 bases; junction bases not matched to a gene: 12. Germline CDR1 is SGHDN and CDR2 is FVKESK. This CDR3 comprises 16 residues. Some clones are missing from TCRdb's copy, which holds only in-frame ones; the method was immunoSEQ multiplex PCR. The sample lists some 100,000 clones, less than 95% occurring once. This chain connects TRBV14 to TRBJ2-1; 10 positions match TRBD2. Sequencing was performed on CD4+ or CD8+ T cells sorted from blood, taken in a trial of the OX40 agonist ivuxolimab. The receptor's source is an adult with an advanced solid tumor such as melanoma, head and neck, liver or kidney cancer. As DNA, the CDR3 is TGTGCCAGCAGCCATCAATCGAGCGGGAGGGCCCGGGAGCAGTTCTTC. It translates to CASSHQSSGRAREQFF.